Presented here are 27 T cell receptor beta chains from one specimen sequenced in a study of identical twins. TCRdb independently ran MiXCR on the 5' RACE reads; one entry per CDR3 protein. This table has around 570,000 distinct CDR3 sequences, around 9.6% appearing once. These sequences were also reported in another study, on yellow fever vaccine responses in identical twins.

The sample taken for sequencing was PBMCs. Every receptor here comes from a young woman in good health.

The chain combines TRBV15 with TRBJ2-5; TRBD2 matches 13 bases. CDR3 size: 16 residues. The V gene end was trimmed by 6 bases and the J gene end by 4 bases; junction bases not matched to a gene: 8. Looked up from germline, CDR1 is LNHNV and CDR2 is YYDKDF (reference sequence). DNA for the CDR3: TGTGCCACCAGTCCGGGCGGACTAGCGGGGGTAGAGACCCAGTACTTC. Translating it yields CATSPGGLAGVETQYF.

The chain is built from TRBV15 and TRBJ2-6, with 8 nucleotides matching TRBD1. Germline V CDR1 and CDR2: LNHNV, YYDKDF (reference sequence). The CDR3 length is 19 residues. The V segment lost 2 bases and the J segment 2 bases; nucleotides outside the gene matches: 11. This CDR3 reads CATSRQFGTGAPGANVLTF. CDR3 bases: TGTGCCACCAGCAGACAATTCGGGACAGGCGCCCCTGGGGCCAACGTCCTGACTTTC.

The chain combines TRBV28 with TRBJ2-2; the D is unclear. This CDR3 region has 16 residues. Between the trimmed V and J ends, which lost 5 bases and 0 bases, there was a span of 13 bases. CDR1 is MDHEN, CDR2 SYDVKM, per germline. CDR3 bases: TGTGCCAGCAGTCTGGGGTCTAGAGCGAACACCGGGGAGCTGTTTTTT. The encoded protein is CASSLGSRANTGELFF.

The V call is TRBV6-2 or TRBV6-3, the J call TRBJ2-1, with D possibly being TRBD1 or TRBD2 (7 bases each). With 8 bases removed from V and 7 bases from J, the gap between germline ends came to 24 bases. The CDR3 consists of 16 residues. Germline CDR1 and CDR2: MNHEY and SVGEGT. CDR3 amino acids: CASSRGAAGAWNEQFF. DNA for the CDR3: TGTGCCAGCTCCAGGGGGGCTGCGGGAGCTTGGAATGAGCAGTTCTTC.

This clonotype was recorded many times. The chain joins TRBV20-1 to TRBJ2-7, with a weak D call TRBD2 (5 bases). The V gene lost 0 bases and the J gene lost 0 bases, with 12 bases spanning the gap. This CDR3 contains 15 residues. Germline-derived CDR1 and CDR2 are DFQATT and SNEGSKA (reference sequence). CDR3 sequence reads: CSAREVTTNSYEQYF. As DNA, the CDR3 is TGCAGTGCTAGAGAGGTGACTACTAACTCCTACGAGCAGTACTTC.

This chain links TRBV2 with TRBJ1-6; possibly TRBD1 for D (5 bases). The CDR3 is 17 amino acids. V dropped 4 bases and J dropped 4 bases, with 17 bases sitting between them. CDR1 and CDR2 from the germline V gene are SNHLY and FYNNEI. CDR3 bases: TGTGCCAGCAGTGGAAGGTCGCAGGGTCAATATAATTCACCCCTCCACTTT. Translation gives CASSGRSQGQYNSPLHF.

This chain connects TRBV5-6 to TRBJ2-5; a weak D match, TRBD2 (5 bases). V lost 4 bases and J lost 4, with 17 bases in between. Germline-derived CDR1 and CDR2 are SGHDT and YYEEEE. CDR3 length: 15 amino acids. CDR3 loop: CASSPGLGKGETQYF. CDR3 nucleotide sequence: TGTGCCAGCAGCCCTGGACTGGGGAAGGGAGAGACCCAGTACTTC.

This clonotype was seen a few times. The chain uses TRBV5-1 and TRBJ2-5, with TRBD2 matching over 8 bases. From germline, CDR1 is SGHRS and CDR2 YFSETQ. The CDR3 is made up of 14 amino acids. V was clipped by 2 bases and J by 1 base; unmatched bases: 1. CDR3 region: CASSFSGIQETQYF. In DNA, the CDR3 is TGCGCCAGCAGCTTTAGCGGGATCCAAGAGACCCAGTACTTC.

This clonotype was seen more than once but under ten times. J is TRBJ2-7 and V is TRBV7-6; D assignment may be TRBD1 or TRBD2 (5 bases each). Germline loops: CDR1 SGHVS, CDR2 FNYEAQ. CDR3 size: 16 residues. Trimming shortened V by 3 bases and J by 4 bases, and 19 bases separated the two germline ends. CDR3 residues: CASSLGDRLLGYEQYF. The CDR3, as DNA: TGTGCCAGCAGCTTGGGGGACCGGCTGCTGGGATACGAGCAGTACTTC.

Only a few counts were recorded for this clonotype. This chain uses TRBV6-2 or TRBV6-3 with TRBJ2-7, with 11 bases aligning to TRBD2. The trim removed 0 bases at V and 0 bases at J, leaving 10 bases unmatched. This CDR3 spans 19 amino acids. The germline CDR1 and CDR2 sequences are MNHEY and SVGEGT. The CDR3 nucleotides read TGTGCCAGCAGTTACTCGACGACTAGCGGGGCAACGTACTCCTACGAGCAGTACTTC. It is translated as CASSYSTTSGATYSYEQYF.

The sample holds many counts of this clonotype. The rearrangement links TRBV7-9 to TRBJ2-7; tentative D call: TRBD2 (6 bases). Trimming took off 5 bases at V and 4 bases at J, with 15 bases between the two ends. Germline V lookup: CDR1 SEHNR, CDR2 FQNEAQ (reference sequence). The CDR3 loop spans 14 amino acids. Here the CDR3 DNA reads TGTGCCAGCAGCGAACCGGGACTCCCATACGAGCAGTACTTC. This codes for CASSEPGLPYEQYF.

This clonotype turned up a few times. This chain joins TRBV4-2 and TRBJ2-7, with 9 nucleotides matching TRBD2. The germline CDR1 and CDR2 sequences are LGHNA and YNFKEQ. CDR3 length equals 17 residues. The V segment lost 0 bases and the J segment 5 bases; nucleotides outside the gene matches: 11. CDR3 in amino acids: CASSQEAGGPLSNEQYF. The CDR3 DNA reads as TGTGCCAGCAGCCAAGAAGCGGGAGGCCCCCTCAGCAACGAGCAGTACTTC.

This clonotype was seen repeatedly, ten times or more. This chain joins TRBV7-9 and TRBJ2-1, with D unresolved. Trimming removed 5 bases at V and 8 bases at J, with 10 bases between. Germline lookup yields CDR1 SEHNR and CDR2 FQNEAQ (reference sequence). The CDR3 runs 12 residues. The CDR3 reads CASSPPIDEQFF. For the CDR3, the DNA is TGTGCCAGCAGCCCCCCTATCGATGAGCAGTTCTTC.

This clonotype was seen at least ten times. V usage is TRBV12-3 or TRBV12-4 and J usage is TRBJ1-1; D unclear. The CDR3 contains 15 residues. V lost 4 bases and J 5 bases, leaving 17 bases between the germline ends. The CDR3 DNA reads TGTGCCAGCAGTTCCGGACGTACCCCTGGGACTGAAGCTTTCTTT. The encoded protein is CASSSGRTPGTEAFF.

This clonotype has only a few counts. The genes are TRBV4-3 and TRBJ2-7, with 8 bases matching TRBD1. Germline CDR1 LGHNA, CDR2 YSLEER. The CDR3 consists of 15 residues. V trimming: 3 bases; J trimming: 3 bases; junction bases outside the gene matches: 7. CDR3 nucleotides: TGCGCCAGCAGCCACTCCGGGACAGGACACTACGAGCAGTACTTC. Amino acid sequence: CASSHSGTGHYEQYF.

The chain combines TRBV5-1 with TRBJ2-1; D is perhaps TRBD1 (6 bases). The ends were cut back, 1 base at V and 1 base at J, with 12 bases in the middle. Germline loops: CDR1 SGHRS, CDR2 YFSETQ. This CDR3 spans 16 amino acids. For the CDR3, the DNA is TGCGCCAGCAGCTTGAGGGGACACCAGTCCTACAATGAGCAGTTCTTC. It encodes CASSLRGHQSYNEQFF.

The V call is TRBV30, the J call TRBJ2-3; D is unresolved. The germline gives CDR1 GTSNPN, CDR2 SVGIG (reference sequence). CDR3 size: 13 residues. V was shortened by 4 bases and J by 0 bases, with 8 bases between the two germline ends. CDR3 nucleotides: TGTGCCTGGACTCGGTCTAGCACAGATACGCAGTATTTT. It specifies CAWTRSSTDTQYF.

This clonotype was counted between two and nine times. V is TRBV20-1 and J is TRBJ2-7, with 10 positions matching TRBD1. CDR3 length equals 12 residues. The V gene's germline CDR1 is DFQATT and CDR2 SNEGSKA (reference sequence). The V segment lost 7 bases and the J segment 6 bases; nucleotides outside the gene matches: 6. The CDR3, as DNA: TGCAGTGGCCGACAGGGGGCACGCGAGCAGTACTTC. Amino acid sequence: CSGRQGAREQYF.

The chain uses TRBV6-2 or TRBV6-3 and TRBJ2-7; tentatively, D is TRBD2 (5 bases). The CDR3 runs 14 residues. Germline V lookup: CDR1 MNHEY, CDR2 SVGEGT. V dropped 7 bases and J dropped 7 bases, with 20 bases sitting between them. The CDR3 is CASTNQNRAEEQYF. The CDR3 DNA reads TGTGCCAGCACCAACCAGAACAGAGCGGAAGAGCAGTACTTC.

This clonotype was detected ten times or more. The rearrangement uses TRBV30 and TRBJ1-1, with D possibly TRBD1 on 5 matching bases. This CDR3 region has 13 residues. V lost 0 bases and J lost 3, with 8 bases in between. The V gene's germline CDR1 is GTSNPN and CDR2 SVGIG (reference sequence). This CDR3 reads CAWSVRGDTEAFF. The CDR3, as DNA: TGTGCCTGGAGTGTAAGAGGGGACACTGAAGCTTTCTTT.

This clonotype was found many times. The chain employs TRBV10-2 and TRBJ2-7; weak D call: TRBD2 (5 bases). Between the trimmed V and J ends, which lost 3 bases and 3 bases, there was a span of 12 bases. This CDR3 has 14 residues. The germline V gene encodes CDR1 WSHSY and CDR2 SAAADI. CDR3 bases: TGCGCCAGCAGTGAACTTGAGAGCGGCTACGAGCAGTACTTC. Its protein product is CASSELESGYEQYF.

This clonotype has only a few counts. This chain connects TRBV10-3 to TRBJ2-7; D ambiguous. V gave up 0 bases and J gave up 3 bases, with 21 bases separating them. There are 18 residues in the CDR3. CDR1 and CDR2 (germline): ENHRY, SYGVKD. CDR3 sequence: CAISESLPEVGWGYEQYF. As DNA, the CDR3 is TGTGCCATCAGTGAGTCGCTCCCTGAGGTGGGTTGGGGCTACGAGCAGTACTTC.

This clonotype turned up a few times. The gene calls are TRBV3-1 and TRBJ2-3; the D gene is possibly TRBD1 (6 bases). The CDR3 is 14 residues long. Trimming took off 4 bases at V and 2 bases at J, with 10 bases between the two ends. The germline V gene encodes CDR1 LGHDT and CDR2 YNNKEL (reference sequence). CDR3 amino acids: CASSRDTPTDTQYF. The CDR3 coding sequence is TGTGCCAGCAGCCGGGACACCCCCACAGATACGCAGTATTTT.

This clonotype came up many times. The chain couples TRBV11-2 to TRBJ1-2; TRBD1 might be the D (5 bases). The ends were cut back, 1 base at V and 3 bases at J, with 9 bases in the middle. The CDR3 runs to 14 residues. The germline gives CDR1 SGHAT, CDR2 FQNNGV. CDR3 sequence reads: CASSLGQGHYGYTF. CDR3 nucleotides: TGTGCCAGCAGCTTAGGCCAGGGCCACTATGGCTACACCTTC.

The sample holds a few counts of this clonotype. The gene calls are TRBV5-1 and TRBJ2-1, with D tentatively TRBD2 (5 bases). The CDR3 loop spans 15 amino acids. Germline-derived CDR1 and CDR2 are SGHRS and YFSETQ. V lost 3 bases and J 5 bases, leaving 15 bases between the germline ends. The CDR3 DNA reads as TGCGCCAGCAGCTCAACTAGTGGGTGGGACAATGAGCAGTTCTTC. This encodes CASSSTSGWDNEQFF.

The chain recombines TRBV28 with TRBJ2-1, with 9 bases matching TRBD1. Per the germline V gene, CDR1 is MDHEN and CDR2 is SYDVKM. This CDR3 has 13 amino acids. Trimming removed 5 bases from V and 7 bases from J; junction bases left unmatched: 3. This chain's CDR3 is CASSPQGANEQFF. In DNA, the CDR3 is TGTGCCAGCAGTCCACAGGGGGCGAATGAGCAGTTCTTC.

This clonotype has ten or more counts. Here the CDR3 DNA reads TGTGCCAGCAGCCAGATAACGACAACCTACGAGCAGTACTTC. As protein: CASSQITTTYEQYF. V usage is TRBV6-2 or TRBV6-3 and J usage is TRBJ2-7; D not certain. Germline CDR1 is MNHEY and CDR2 is SVGEGT. The CDR3 is 14 amino acids. V was shortened by 6 bases and J by 2 bases, with 14 bases between the two germline ends.